These 27 T cell receptor beta chains were sequenced from one sample in a study of beta chain features in type 1 diabetes. Reverse transcription of all isolated RNA meant that expressed TCRB transcripts were sequenced. Some clones are missing from TCRdb's copy, which holds only in-frame ones; the method was immunoSEQ multiplex PCR. This table has hundreds of thousands of clones, about 29% appearing once. The sequenced sample consisted of naive CD4+ T cells from blood. These receptors came from a man between 18 and 29 years old in good health.

The genes are TRBV28 and TRBJ2-7, with 10 bases fitting TRBD1. The CDR3 has 14 residues. V lost 6 bases to trimming and J lost 6 bases; unmatched junction nucleotides: 8. CDR1 is MDHEN and CDR2 is SYDVKM in the germline V gene. The DNA of the CDR3 is TGTGCCAGCAGAACCGGGACAGGGGCGACCGAGCAGTACTTC. This gives the protein CASRTGTGATEQYF.

The genes are TRBV10-2 and TRBJ1-1, with D unresolved. CDR3 length: 13 amino acids. Trimming pared 6 bases from V and 1 base from J, leaving 9 bases between. CDR1 is WSHSY, CDR2 SAAADI, per germline. The chain's CDR3 is CASSGRWNTEAFF. Here the CDR3 DNA reads TGCGCCAGCAGCGGACGGTGGAACACTGAAGCTTTCTTT.

This clone turned up a few times. The chain couples TRBV27 to TRBJ2-1, with D possibly matching TRBD2 (5 bases). Trimming pared 3 bases from V and 8 bases from J, leaving 11 bases between. Per germline, CDR1 MNHEY and CDR2 SMNVEV (reference sequence). The CDR3 extends over 13 amino acids. The CDR3 sequence is CASSFSRVDEQFF. CDR3 in DNA: TGTGCCAGCAGTTTTTCGCGGGTAGATGAGCAGTTCTTC.

This clone occurred a few times. V gene TRBV7-2 combines with J gene TRBJ1-2, with TRBD1 matching over 7 bases. V lost 5 bases, J lost 12 bases, and 9 bases stayed unmatched. The CDR3 contains 12 residues. CDR1 is SGHTA and CDR2 is FQGNSA in the germline V gene. CDR3 loop: CASSASKGGDTF. The CDR3 DNA reads as TGTGCCAGCAGCGCATCGAAAGGGGGCGACACCTTC.

The J gene is TRBJ2-1, the V gene TRBV28, with 14 bases lining up with TRBD2. With 5 bases clipped from V and 8 bases from J, the junction kept 8 bases outside the gene matches. The CDR3 is made up of 16 amino acids. Germline V lookup: CDR1 MDHEN, CDR2 SYDVKM. The CDR3 reads CASSPRGTSGRDEQFF. The CDR3 nucleotides read TGTGCCAGCAGTCCCCGGGGGACTAGCGGGAGAGATGAGCAGTTCTTC.

In this sample, this clone turned up a few times. This sequence joins TRBV7-9 and TRBJ1-4; TRBD1 is a possible D gene (5 bases). The length of the CDR3 is 15 residues. In germline, CDR1 is SEHNR, CDR2 FQNEAQ (reference sequence). V lost 4 bases to trimming and J lost 3 bases, with 12 bases between them. CDR3 sequence reads: CASSSHLGANEKLFF. As DNA, the CDR3 is TGTGCCAGCAGCTCTCACCTAGGGGCTAATGAAAAACTGTTTTTT.

Only a few counts were recorded for this clone. The V gene is TRBV4-1, the J gene TRBJ1-1, with TRBD1 matching over 10 bases. This CDR3 spans 13 amino acids. With V trimmed by 6 bases and J by 8 bases, 6 bases remained unmatched. CDR1 MGHRA and CDR2 YSYEKL come from the germline V gene. The CDR3 reads CASRGQGPAEAFF. The CDR3 bases are TGCGCCAGCAGGGGACAGGGGCCCGCCGAAGCTTTCTTT.

The chain combines TRBV4-1 with TRBJ1-1, with D perhaps matching TRBD1 (6 bases). The CDR3 totals 15 residues. The V end was cut by 1 base, the J end by 7 bases, with 16 bases between. Germline V gene sequence: CDR1 MGHRA, CDR2 YSYEKL. CDR3 residues: CASSQVYRESFEAFF. The CDR3 bases are TGCGCCAGCAGCCAAGTGTACAGGGAATCCTTTGAAGCTTTCTTT.

This clone has only one observation. This chain joins TRBV29-1 and TRBJ1-1; perhaps TRBD1 as D (5 bases). V lost 8 bases and J 3 bases, leaving 25 bases between the germline ends. CDR3 size: 16 residues. In germline, CDR1 is SQVTM, CDR2 ANQGSEA. CDR3 in amino acids: CSSAEGAGGFYTEAFF. The CDR3 coding sequence is TGCAGCTCCGCGGAAGGGGCCGGAGGGTTTTACACTGAAGCTTTCTTT.

This chain links TRBV28 with TRBJ2-1, with TRBD2 matching 7 bases. There are 13 residues in the CDR3. V shed 8 bases, J shed 3 bases, and the junction held 4 bases outside the gene matches. CDR1 is MDHEN, CDR2 SYDVKM, per germline. CDR3 loop: CASGRTSYNEQFF. The DNA for the CDR3 is TGTGCCAGCGGTAGGACTAGCTACAATGAGCAGTTCTTC.

The V and J genes are TRBV4-3 and TRBJ2-5; TRBD2 matches at 11 bases. The length of the CDR3 is 15 residues. Germline assignment: CDR1 LGHNA and CDR2 YSLEER. Trimming removed 5 bases from V and 5 bases from J; junction bases left unmatched: 7. The CDR3 DNA sequence: TGCGCCAGCAGCTCCTTAGCGGGAGGGGGGGAGACCCAGTACTTC. Encoded protein: CASSSLAGGGETQYF.

This clone was seen a few times. The rearrangement links TRBV4-1 to TRBJ2-1; a weak D match, TRBD1 (5 bases). The V end was cut by 4 bases, the J end by 4 bases, with 8 bases between. CDR1 is MGHRA and CDR2 is YSYEKL in the germline V gene. This CDR3 is 13 amino acids long. The CDR3 DNA reads as TGCGCCAGCAGCCCCCAGGGATACAATGAGCAGTTCTTC. This translates into CASSPQGYNEQFF.

This clone was observed a few times. CDR3 DNA: TGTGCCAGCCGTCCGGTTCCCCAAGATGGCTACACCTTC. Residues: CASRPVPQDGYTF. The chain has TRBV7-9 and TRBJ1-2; no firm D call. This CDR3 spans 13 amino acids. Germline CDR1 SEHNR, CDR2 FQNEAQ (reference sequence). V was clipped by 8 bases and J by 6 bases, with 16 bases between them.

This clone was seen a handful of times. V and J are TRBV23-1 and TRBJ2-1; TRBD2 agrees at 8 bases. TRBV23-1 is sorted into the ORF group, with uncertain function. The CDR3 loop spans 16 amino acids. The ends lost 2 bases at V and 0 bases at J; junction bases unmatched: 3. For the CDR3, the DNA is TGCGCCAGCAGTCAACTAGCGGGTGTCTCCTACAATGAGCAGTTCTTC. It translates to CASSQLAGVSYNEQFF.

The V and J genes are TRBV10-3 and TRBJ1-5; TRBD1 aligns across 8 bases. Germline values: CDR1 ENHRY, CDR2 SYGVKD. The trim removed 7 bases at V and 2 bases at J, leaving 1 base unmatched. The CDR3 has 13 residues. The CDR3 spells CAITGGGNQPQHF. In DNA, the CDR3 is TGTGCCATCACAGGGGGCGGCAATCAGCCCCAGCATTTT.

Here the CDR3 reads CAIGQYQETQYF. The DNA of the CDR3 is TGTGCCATCGGGCAGTACCAAGAGACCCAGTACTTC. V and J are TRBV10-3 and TRBJ2-5; D call uncertain. Trimming shortened V by 8 bases and J by 0 bases, and 7 bases separated the two germline ends. Looked up from germline, CDR1 is ENHRY and CDR2 is SYGVKD. The CDR3 extends over 12 amino acids.

In this sample, this clone turned up a few times. This chain connects TRBV7-9 to TRBJ2-7; a weak D match, TRBD1 (7 bases). This CDR3 spans 14 amino acids. Germline values: CDR1 SEHNR, CDR2 FQNEAQ (reference sequence). V lost 5 bases, J lost 0 bases, and 11 bases lay in between. CDR3 sequence reads: CASSNQGGSYEQYF. The CDR3 region has the DNA TGTGCCAGCAGCAACCAGGGGGGCTCCTACGAGCAGTACTTC.

This chain uses TRBV7-9 with TRBJ2-2; no clear D gene. V lost 5 bases and J 7 bases, leaving 8 bases between the germline ends. This CDR3 has 12 amino acids. In germline, CDR1 is SEHNR, CDR2 FQNEAQ (reference sequence). CDR3 loop: CASSGVGGELFF. The CDR3, as DNA: TGTGCCAGCAGCGGCGTGGGCGGGGAGCTGTTTTTT.

This clone was observed a handful of times. Distinct nucleotide sequences in the sample also encode this CDR3. V is TRBV2 and J is TRBJ2-3, with 7 bases identical to TRBD2. This CDR3 region has 13 residues. The germline CDR1 and CDR2 sequences are SNHLY and FYNNEI. Trimming removed 7 bases from V and 1 base from J; junction bases left unmatched: 2. CDR3 residues: CASILAGTDTQYF. In nucleotides, the CDR3 is TGTGCCAGCATCCTAGCGGGCACAGATACGCAGTATTTT.

For the CDR3, the DNA is TGCGCCAGCAGCCTCCTCCCGACAGGAGCTAACTATGGCTACACCTTC. As protein: CASSLLPTGANYGYTF. The chain combines TRBV4-1 with TRBJ1-2; weak D call: TRBD1 (6 bases). Trimming removed 4 bases from V and 0 bases from J, with 15 bases in between. Looked up from germline, CDR1 is MGHRA and CDR2 is YSYEKL. This CDR3 is built from 16 residues.

A few counts support this clone. Here the CDR3 reads CAWSVTRHSNQPQHF. The CDR3 DNA is TGTGCCTGGAGTGTGACACGCCATAGCAATCAGCCCCAGCATTTT. J is TRBJ1-5 and V is TRBV30; D ambiguous. Germline assignment: CDR1 GTSNPN and CDR2 SVGIG (reference sequence). V shed 0 bases and J shed 0 bases, with 9 bases lying between them. The CDR3 loop spans 15 amino acids.

This clone has only a few counts. The rearrangement joins TRBV27 to TRBJ2-1, with D unresolved. Germline V gene lookup returns CDR1 MNHEY and CDR2 SMNVEV (reference sequence). The CDR3 contains 13 residues. With 2 bases removed from V and 6 bases from J, the gap between germline ends came to 8 bases. The CDR3 loop reads CASSLRPRNEQFF. CDR3 DNA sequence: TGTGCCAGCAGTTTAAGGCCCCGCAATGAGCAGTTCTTC.

This clone turned up a few times. This chain joins TRBV2 and TRBJ2-1; maybe TRBD2 (12 bases). The CDR3 covers 17 residues. Trimming took 10 bases from V and 5 from J, leaving 27 bases between them. The germline V gene encodes CDR1 SNHLY and CDR2 FYNNEI. CDR3 in amino acids: CAIRDRGTSGLNNEQFF. Written as DNA, the CDR3 is TGTGCCATCCGGGACAGGGGGACTAGCGGGCTAAACAATGAGCAGTTCTTC. Full variable domain (rest looked up from reference TRBV2 and TRBJ2-1): EPEVTQTPSHQVTQMGQEVILRCVPISNHLYFYWYRQILGQKVEFLVSFYNNEISEKSEIFDDQFSVERPDGSNFTLKIRSTKLEDSAMYFCAIRDRGTSGLNNEQFFGPGTRLTVL.

This clone was observed a few times. The V gene is TRBV7-2, the J gene TRBJ2-1; TRBD2 aligns across 11 bases. J gave up 11 bases and V 2 bases, and 8 bases lay outside the gene matches. Germline CDR1 and CDR2: SGHTA and FQGNSA. The CDR3 runs to 15 residues. The DNA for the CDR3 is TGTGCCAGCAGCTTACTCCTAGCGGGAGGTCACCAGCAGTTCTTC. This encodes CASSLLLAGGHQQFF.

The rearrangement joins TRBV7-9 to TRBJ2-2; D gene unclear. The germline gives CDR1 SEHNR, CDR2 FQNEAQ (reference sequence). The CDR3 is 11 residues long. V was clipped by 3 bases and J by 6 bases, with 2 bases between them. CDR3 loop: CASSFPGELFF. CDR3 DNA sequence: TGTGCCAGCAGCTTCCCCGGGGAGCTGTTTTTT.

This clone has only a few counts. The V call is TRBV27, the J call TRBJ2-2, with TRBD2 matching 9 bases. V lost 4 bases, J lost 8 bases, and 11 bases stayed unmatched. Germline CDR1 MNHEY, CDR2 SMNVEV (reference sequence). The CDR3 has 16 amino acids. Written as DNA, the CDR3 is TGTGCCAGCAGTTCGTGGGGACTAGCACCAATAGGGGAGCTGTTTTTT. This gives the protein CASSSWGLAPIGELFF.

The chain recombines TRBV30 with TRBJ1-3; no reliable D call. With 2 bases removed from V and 3 bases from J, the gap between germline ends came to 17 bases. Germline loops: CDR1 GTSNPN, CDR2 SVGIG (reference sequence). The CDR3 extends over 16 amino acids. The CDR3 here is CAWSPPQRTFGNTIYF. The CDR3 DNA follows: TGTGCCTGGAGTCCCCCCCAGAGAACCTTTGGAAACACCATATATTTT.